The 30 T cell receptor beta chains given below trace back to one sample, sequenced in a study of T cells in Graves' hyperthyroidism and ophthalmopathy. Authors of the study amplified TCR beta CDR3 regions from RNA transcripts. The TCR CDR3 first-round RT-PCR relied on the HTBI primer set. TCRdb itself ran the multiplex PCR reads through MiXCR, one entry per CDR3 protein. The top ten clones hold less than 9% of a sample with hundreds of thousands of distinct CDR3 sequences, about 45% of them seen once. Sequencing was carried out using peripheral blood or thyroid tissue (not recorded which). These receptors were obtained from an adult man with Graves' disease, either hyperthyroidism or ophthalmopathy (not recorded which).

The chain has TRBV20-1 and TRBJ2-6, with D possibly matching TRBD2 (5 bases). The CDR3 runs to 16 residues. Germline CDR1 reads DFQATT; CDR2 reads SNEGSKA (reference sequence). V shed 5 bases and J shed 3 bases, with 17 bases lying between them. CDR3 bases: TGCAGTGCTCACCCCCGGGCGGGTTTTGGGGCCAACGTCCTGACTTTC. Protein: CSAHPRAGFGANVLTF.

The chain combines TRBV6-1 with TRBJ1-5; weak D call: TRBD1 (5 bases). The CDR3 is made up of 14 amino acids. The germline V gene encodes CDR1 MNHNS and CDR2 SASEGT. The CDR3 loop is CARDMTRDGQPQHF. The CDR3 bases are TGTGCTAGAGATATGACGAGGGACGGTCAGCCCCAGCATTTT.

This clonotype was detected many times. The chain combines TRBV25-1 with TRBJ2-2, with 16 positions matching TRBD2. The CDR3 loop spans 19 amino acids. V lost 1 base and J lost 7; bases outside the gene matches: 9. CDR1 is MGHDK, CDR2 SYGVNS, per germline. The DNA of the CDR3 is TGTGCCAGCAGTGAATCGCCTGGGACTAGCGGGAGGGCCTTCGGGGAGCTGTTTTTT. Its translation: CASSESPGTSGRAFGELFF.

The CDR3 DNA follows: TGCAGTGCTAGAGATGCTGGGACAGGTGCCGAGCAGTACTTC. Encoded protein: CSARDAGTGAEQYF. The rearrangement links TRBV20-1 to TRBJ2-7; 8 bases are a match to TRBD1. Trimming at V came to 0 bases and at J to 6 bases, leaving 7 bases not matched to a gene. Germline loops: CDR1 DFQATT, CDR2 SNEGSKA (reference sequence). The CDR3 has 14 residues.

Many counts were recorded for this clonotype. The rearrangement links TRBV7-9 to TRBJ1-5; TRBD1 might be the D (6 bases). The V gene's germline CDR1 is SEHNR and CDR2 FQNEAQ (reference sequence). V was shortened by 5 bases and J by 2 bases, with 10 bases between the two germline ends. The CDR3 contains 14 residues. Here the CDR3 DNA reads TGTGCCAGCAGCGCGCCAGGGGGCAATCAGCCCCAGCATTTT. Residues: CASSAPGGNQPQHF.

This clonotype occurred a few times. The chain recombines TRBV7-9 with TRBJ2-2, with D hard to call. The CDR3 contains 13 residues. Germline V lookup: CDR1 SEHNR, CDR2 FQNEAQ (reference sequence). V was cut by 4 bases and J by 2 bases, with 5 bases left in between. Written as DNA, the CDR3 is TGTGCCAGCAGCTCCGAAAACACCGGGGAGCTGTTTTTT. Protein product: CASSSENTGELFF.

This CDR3 reads CASRPDRDKLFF. The DNA of the CDR3 is TGCGCCAGCAGGCCGGACAGGGATAAACTGTTTTTT. This chain links TRBV5-1 with TRBJ1-4; TRBD1 matches at 8 bases. V dropped 5 bases and J dropped 11; count of bases not matched to a gene: 5. The CDR3 consists of 12 residues. CDR1 and CDR2 (germline): SGHRS, YFSETQ.

The chain uses TRBV15 and TRBJ2-6; D may be TRBD2 (5 bases). Germline V lookup: CDR1 LNHNV, CDR2 YYDKDF (reference sequence). This CDR3 is built from 19 residues. V shed 3 bases and J shed 0 bases, with 18 bases lying between them. DNA for the CDR3: TGTGCCACCAGCAGTGATGAGGGTAGTAGCGACTCTGGGGCCAACGTCCTGACTTTC. As protein: CATSSDEGSSDSGANVLTF.

This sequence joins TRBV29-1 and TRBJ1-1; the D gene is possibly TRBD1 (5 bases). CDR1 and CDR2 (germline): SQVTM, ANQGSEA. CDR3 length equals 13 residues. Trimming pared 7 bases from V and 0 bases from J, leaving 12 bases between. CDR3 nucleotide sequence: TGCAGCGAGTCCAGGGCCTTGAACACTGAAGCTTTCTTT. Amino acid sequence: CSESRALNTEAFF. The full variable domain, rest sourced from reference TRBV29-1 and TRBJ1-1, is SAVISQKPSRDICQRGTSLTIQCQVDSQVTMMFWYRQQPGQSLTLIATANQGSEATYESGFVIDKFPISRPNLTFSTLTVSNMSPEDSSIYLCSESRALNTEAFFGQGTRLTVV.

The chain links TRBV12-3 or TRBV12-4 to TRBJ1-1, with a tentative D call TRBD1 (6 bases). The CDR3 covers 13 residues. V lost 10 bases, J lost 4 bases, and 16 bases lay in between. The CDR3 region has the DNA TGTGCCATCATTTTCAGGGGAGCCACTGAAGCTTTCTTT. Translated, it gives CAIIFRGATEAFF.

This clonotype was seen more than once but under ten times. This rearrangement joins TRBV7-8 to TRBJ1-2, with 7 bases that match TRBD1. Germline V lookup: CDR1 SGHVS, CDR2 FQNEAQ. This CDR3 region has 17 residues. After removal of 1 base from V and 4 bases from J, the junction contained 12 bases not matched to a gene. CDR3 nucleotides: TGTGCCAGCAGCTTAGATCCCAAGGGGGCCCCTCGCTATGGCTACACCTTC. Amino acids: CASSLDPKGAPRYGYTF.

This clonotype was observed at least ten times. The V gene is TRBV7-8, the J gene TRBJ1-2; 8 bases agree with TRBD1. V trimming: 2 bases; J trimming: 2 bases; junction bases outside the gene matches: 1. This CDR3 has 14 amino acids. Per germline, CDR1 SGHVS and CDR2 FQNEAQ. Here the CDR3 DNA reads TGTGCCAGCAGCTTAACAGGGGGGAACTATGGCTACACCTTC. Amino acid sequence: CASSLTGGNYGYTF.

About this clonotype itself: A much larger clonotype is one base distant, so this may be a read error. This chain connects TRBV24-1 to TRBJ1-5, with TRBD1 as a possible D gene (5 bases). The CDR3 runs to 14 residues. Germline V CDR1 and CDR2: KGHDR, SFDVKD. For the CDR3, the DNA is TGTGCCACCGGTGATTTTACAGGCTCCGAGCCCCAGCATTTT. Its protein is CATGDFTGSEPQHF.

This chain links TRBV10-3 with TRBJ2-2; 7 nucleotides match TRBD1. This CDR3 comprises 14 residues. Trimming at V came to 6 bases and at J to 8 bases, leaving 9 bases not matched to a gene. Looked up from germline, CDR1 is ENHRY and CDR2 is SYGVKD. The CDR3, as DNA: TGTGCCATCAGCGGATCACAGGGGATGGGGGAGCTGTTTTTT. Translation gives CAISGSQGMGELFF.

This clonotype has just a few counts. This chain links TRBV7-9 with TRBJ2-7; 7 bases agree with TRBD1. Germline V gene sequence: CDR1 SEHNR, CDR2 FQNEAQ (reference sequence). The CDR3 consists of 12 residues. V dropped 6 bases and J dropped 6; count of bases not matched to a gene: 5. The CDR3 sequence: CASRSTGFEQYF. The CDR3 coding sequence is TGTGCCAGCAGGTCGACAGGGTTCGAGCAGTACTTC.

The chain recombines TRBV11-3 with TRBJ2-7; tentatively, D is TRBD1 (5 bases). This CDR3 comprises 16 residues. Trimming stripped 0 bases from V and 0 bases from J, with 12 bases between. The germline gives CDR1 SGHNT, CDR2 YENEEA. In nucleotides, the CDR3 is TGTGCCAGCAGCTTAGACCTCGCAGGGCTCTCCTACGAGCAGTACTTC. The encoded protein is CASSLDLAGLSYEQYF.

In the case of this clonotype: A clone one base away is much larger, so this may be a read error. This chain connects TRBV20-1 to TRBJ1-5; unclear D gene. The V and J ends lost 1 base and 2 bases respectively, with 6 bases between them. Germline V CDR1 and CDR2: DFQATT, SNEGSKA (reference sequence). This CDR3 region has 13 residues. This chain's CDR3 is CSARVARNQPQHF. In DNA form, the CDR3 reads TGCAGTGCTAGAGTGGCCCGCAATCAGCCCCAGCATTTT.

This clonotype was detected a few times. The CDR3: CASRPGAPYGYTF. CDR3 DNA: TGTGCCAGCAGGCCAGGGGCCCCCTATGGCTACACCTTC. V usage is TRBV2 and J usage is TRBJ1-2, with D tentatively TRBD1 (6 bases). V lost 6 bases to trimming and J lost 4 bases, with 12 bases between them. Germline values: CDR1 SNHLY, CDR2 FYNNEI. The CDR3 has 13 amino acids.

This CDR3 is CASSLGLAGPEQYF. The CDR3 DNA reads as TGTGCCAGCAGCTTGGGACTAGCGGGGCCCGAGCAGTACTTC. The V call is TRBV7-9, the J call TRBJ2-7; TRBD2 aligns across 13 bases. The CDR3 contains 14 residues. The trim removed 3 bases at V and 6 bases at J, leaving 2 bases unmatched. CDR1 and CDR2 (germline): SEHNR, FQNEAQ (reference sequence).

This clonotype was seen only a few times. V gene TRBV20-1 combines with J gene TRBJ1-2; a weak D match, TRBD1 (5 bases). Germline V gene sequence: CDR1 DFQATT, CDR2 SNEGSKA (reference sequence). V was shortened by 1 base and J by 6 bases, with 12 bases between the two germline ends. There are 13 residues in the CDR3. The CDR3 DNA is TGCAGTGCTAGAGTTCCAGGGATGGATGGCTACACCTTC. It translates to CSARVPGMDGYTF.

This clonotype was picked up one time. The V call is TRBV10-2, the J call TRBJ1-2, with 8 bases that match TRBD1. The CDR3 contains 17 residues. Germline CDR1 reads WSHSY; CDR2 reads SAAADI. V lost 0 bases and J lost 2; bases outside the gene matches: 8. DNA for the CDR3: TGCGCCAGCAGTGAGTCGATCAGGGGACAGGACAACTATGGCTACACCTTC. This encodes CASSESIRGQDNYGYTF.

Regarding this clonotype: It may be a read error: a sequence one base away is much more abundant. The chain couples TRBV10-3 to TRBJ2-7; 7 bases align to TRBD2. Germline V gene sequence: CDR1 ENHRY, CDR2 SYGVKD. This CDR3 region has 14 residues. The CDR3 reads CTIRRVASGYEQYF. The CDR3 DNA reads as TGTACCATCAGGAGGGTTGCTAGCGGATACGAGCAGTACTTC.

The genes are TRBV2 and TRBJ1-1, with a weak D call TRBD1 (6 bases). V was clipped by 4 bases and J by 5 bases, with 20 bases between them. This CDR3 contains 16 residues. From germline, CDR1 is SNHLY and CDR2 FYNNEI. The CDR3 DNA is TGTGCCAGCAGTGGAAGGGGGGGGACATGGTCAACTGAAGCTTTCTTT. Protein sequence: CASSGRGGTWSTEAFF. Full variable domain (rest looked up from reference TRBV2 and TRBJ1-1): EPEVTQTPSHQVTQMGQEVILRCVPISNHLYFYWYRQILGQKVEFLVSFYNNEISEKSEIFDDQFSVERPDGSNFTLKIRSTKLEDSAMYFCASSGRGGTWSTEAFFGQGTRLTVV.

The table lists this clonotype with a few counts. The chain carries TRBV5-5 and TRBJ1-2; D not certain. V lost 4 bases, J lost 3 bases, and 16 bases lay in between. The CDR3 has 15 amino acids. Germline CDR1 is SGHKS and CDR2 is YYEKEE (reference sequence). DNA of the CDR3: TGTGCCAGCAGCCCCCGCTCCGGACCTGACTATGGCTACACCTTC. Translated, it gives CASSPRSGPDYGYTF.

This clonotype appeared once. A read error is possible here, since a much larger clone lies one base away. The chain employs TRBV7-8 and TRBJ1-2; 7 nucleotides match TRBD2. The J call may be incorrect, as the DNA end agrees better with TRBJ2-7. This CDR3 spans 13 amino acids. Germline V gives CDR1 SGHVS, CDR2 FQNEAQ. CDR3 DNA: TGTGCCAGCGGCTTAGCGGGCCTCCAACGGCAGTACTTC. Translation: CASGLAGLQRQYF.

V usage is TRBV5-6 and J usage is TRBJ2-5; tentative D call: TRBD2 (7 bases). The V and J ends lost 1 base and 7 bases respectively, with 11 bases between them. This CDR3 contains 13 residues. The V gene's germline CDR1 is SGHDT and CDR2 YYEEEE. The CDR3 DNA follows: TGTGCCAGCAGCTTGAAGGGGGGGGGGACCCAGTACTTC. Translation: CASSLKGGGTQYF.

A note on this clonotype: Lacking the conserved final phenylalanine or tryptophan, this CDR3 likely reflects a read error. The DNA is omitted, as the CDR3 cannot be located on it reliably, and the CDR3 follows TCRdb's listing. The V gene is TRBV2, the J gene TRBJ1-2; the D call of TRBD1 is as the table states it, not checked on the DNA. Germline assignment: CDR1 SNHLY and CDR2 FYNNEI. The CDR3 length is 12 residues, termini included. CDR3 residues: CASSLPGQGREL.

This sequence joins TRBV25-1 and TRBJ1-4, with D hard to call. The V end was cut by 9 bases, the J end by 4 bases, with 3 bases between. This CDR3 spans 10 amino acids. CDR1 is MGHDK and CDR2 is SYGVNS in the germline V gene. The CDR3 DNA sequence: TGTGCCAGGGGTAATGAAAAACTGTTTTTT. This encodes CARGNEKLFF.

Only a few counts were recorded for this clonotype. The genes are TRBV19 and TRBJ2-6; a possible D gene is TRBD2 (5 bases). The CDR3 runs 16 residues. Germline V gene lookup returns CDR1 LNHDA and CDR2 SQIVND (reference sequence). The ends were cut back, 7 bases at V and 6 bases at J, with 19 bases in the middle. The CDR3 loop is CASTRSRAEQANVLTF. The DNA of the CDR3 is TGTGCCAGTACCAGATCGAGGGCAGAACAGGCCAACGTCCTGACTTTC.

The chain joins TRBV20-1 to TRBJ1-4; 10 bases agree with TRBD1. V dropped 3 bases and J dropped 6; count of bases not matched to a gene: 4. CDR3 size: 14 residues. Germline-derived CDR1 and CDR2 are DFQATT and SNEGSKA (reference sequence). CDR3 loop: CSARDRGEDEKLFF. CDR3 DNA: TGCAGTGCTAGGGACAGGGGGGAGGATGAAAAACTGTTTTTT.